In its sample, the clone carrying this TCR beta chain was seen once. CDR3 length: 16 amino acids. The data are from a study of blood T cell repertoires in COVID-19. Method: immunoSEQ multiplex PCR; TCRdb's copy keeps in-frame clones and lacks some. The repertoire holds about 400,000 clones, with around 87% as singletons. This chain joins TRBV12-2 and TRBJ1-1; the listed D gene, TRBD1, was not tested against the DNA. TRBV12-2 is assigned pseudogene status. The clonotype originates from a human donor in a cohort sampled during active COVID-19. The sequencing sample was made of peripheral blood. The CDR3 is CASRLVGALQNTEAFF. CDR3 coding DNA: TGTGCAAGTCGCTTAGTGGGGGCCCTACAGAACACTGAAGCTTTCTTT.